This TCR beta chain was found in a study of blood T cell repertoires in COVID-19. Libraries were prepared by immunoSEQ multiplex PCR; TCRdb keeps only in-frame clonotypes and omits some of them. The sample records 350,000 or so clones, around nine tenths being singletons. With 5 bases clipped from V and 1 base from J, the junction kept 5 bases outside the gene matches. The length of the CDR3 is 15 residues. CDR1 SGHTA and CDR2 FQGNSA come from the germline V gene. The sequenced material came from PBMCs or T cells enriched from blood (not recorded which). The receptor was isolated from a woman in her twenties or thirties who had been exposed to COVID-19. The chain joins TRBV7-2 to TRBJ2-7, with 10 bases aligning to TRBD2. This CDR3 is CASSPPSGRSYEQYF. In DNA form, the CDR3 reads TGTGCCAGCAGCCCACCTAGCGGGAGATCCTACGAGCAGTACTTC.